This T cell receptor beta chain was captured by sequencing in a study of metastatic and nonmetastatic thyroid tumors. Study-wide context: Repertoires of blood and of tissue (tumor or nodule) from malignant and benign thyroid patients were compared.

This clone has a count of ten or more. The same CDR3 also results from other DNA sequences found in this sample. The CDR3 spans 17 residues. Germline CDR1 is SGHNT and CDR2 is YYREEE (reference sequence). V lost 0 bases and J lost 0, with 14 bases in between. All patients were untreated before thyroid surgery. MiXCR reprocessed the PCR reads for TCRdb. Found here are more than 40,000 clones, roughly 27% of them singletons; the top ten hold 9.9%. What was sequenced was blood. The clonotype originates from a male donor with papillary thyroid cancer or a benign thyroid nodule (not recorded which). Some clones in this sample may be carry-over from other donors' samples. The rearrangement uses TRBV5-4 and TRBJ2-3, with D unresolved. CDR3 nucleotide sequence: TGTGCCAGCAGCTTGGCCGGGCTAATCCTTAGCACAGATACGCAGTATTTT. It translates to CASSLAGLILSTDTQYF. Complete variable domain (other parts from reference TRBV5-4 and TRBJ2-3): ETGVTQSPTHLIKTRGQQVTLRCSSQSGHNTVSWYQQALGQGPQFIFQYYREEENGRGNFPPRFSGLQFPNYSSELNVNALELDDSALYLCASSLAGLILSTDTQYFGPGTRLTVL.